These 13 T cell receptor beta chains share one sample of origin, sequenced in a study of OX40 agonist ivuxolimab in advanced cancers. Generated by immunoSEQ multiplex PCR, the TCRdb table keeps only in-frame clones and is missing some. The profile shows 70,000 or so clones, about nine tenths of them singletons. The specimen was CD4+ or CD8+ T cells sorted from blood, collected in a trial of the OX40 agonist ivuxolimab. The receptor set was obtained from an adult with an advanced solid tumor such as melanoma, head and neck, liver or kidney cancer.

This rearrangement joins TRBV6-6 to TRBJ2-7; TRBD2 aligns across 8 bases. V lost 8 bases to trimming and J lost 0 bases; unmatched junction nucleotides: 6. The CDR3 consists of 14 residues. Germline V gives CDR1 MNHNY, CDR2 SVGAGI (reference sequence). CDR3 nucleotide sequence: TGTGCCAGCCGGGAGGGGACCCTCTCCTACGAGCAGTACTTC. Translation gives CASREGTLSYEQYF.

The CDR3 bases are TGTGCCAGCAGCTTGGGGCAGATATTCTCTGGAAACACCATATATTTT. Its protein product is CASSLGQIFSGNTIYF. This sequence joins TRBV7-8 and TRBJ1-3, with D possibly being TRBD1 (5 bases). V lost 3 bases and J lost 0, with 12 bases in between. The length of the CDR3 is 16 residues. Germline lookup yields CDR1 SGHVS and CDR2 FQNEAQ.

The chain has TRBV25-1 and TRBJ2-1; D might be TRBD1 or TRBD2, each matching 5 bases. Trimming cost V 3 bases and J 10 bases, with 19 bases left between them. The CDR3 sequence is 15 residues long. Germline CDR1 is MGHDK and CDR2 is SYGVNS. The CDR3 sequence: CASSDSLPGPEEQFF. The CDR3 DNA is TGTGCCAGCAGTGACTCCCTCCCGGGACCAGAAGAGCAGTTCTTC.

This clone has a handful of counts. The chain links TRBV7-3 to TRBJ2-1; D is uncertain. This CDR3 has 14 residues. Germline CDR1 SGHTA, CDR2 FQGTGA. V was trimmed by 1 base and J by 5 bases, leaving 9 bases between them. The DNA of the CDR3 is TGTGCCAGCAGCTTAAGTTCGGTTAACAATGAGCAGTTCTTC. As protein: CASSLSSVNNEQFF.

The chain combines TRBV27 with TRBJ2-7; 7 bases fit TRBD2. The CDR3 extends over 14 amino acids. The junction had 3 bases not matched to a gene; V was cut back by 2 bases and J by 2 bases. The V gene's germline CDR1 is MNHEY and CDR2 SMNVEV (reference sequence). The CDR3 loop reads CASSLAGVAYEQYF. The CDR3 nucleotides are TGTGCCAGCAGTTTAGCGGGAGTTGCCTACGAGCAGTACTTC.

The chain combines TRBV15 with TRBJ1-2, with no clear D. The V end lost 0 bases, the J end lost 8 bases, and 16 bases lay between the germline ends. This CDR3 is 15 amino acids long. Per germline, CDR1 LNHNV and CDR2 YYDKDF (reference sequence). The CDR3 coding sequence is TGTGCCACCAGCAGAGATCAGATTGTTGCAGGCGGCTACACCTTC. Translating gives CATSRDQIVAGGYTF.

The chain carries TRBV28 and TRBJ2-4; 10 positions agree with TRBD2. The germline CDR1 and CDR2 sequences are MDHEN and SYDVKM. The J segment lost 2 bases and the V segment lost 6 bases, leaving 13 bases of the junction unmatched. This CDR3 is 18 amino acids long. CDR3: CASRSLAGYLLSKNIQYF. Written as DNA, the CDR3 is TGTGCCAGCAGGTCACTAGCGGGATACTTACTTTCCAAAAACATTCAGTACTTC. Full variable domain (rest looked up from reference TRBV28 and TRBJ2-4): DVKVTQSSRYLVKRTGEKVFLECVQDMDHENMFWYRQDPGLGLRLIYFSYDVKMKEKGDIPEGYSVSREKKERFSLILESASTNQTSMYLCASRSLAGYLLSKNIQYFGAGTRLSVL.

The chain is built from TRBV23-1 and TRBJ2-7; the D is unclear. TRBV23-1 is known as an ORF, though its function is uncertain. The V and J ends lost 4 bases and 4 bases respectively, with 11 bases between them. This CDR3 is 13 amino acids long. This CDR3 reads CASSPTRLYEQYF. The DNA of the CDR3 is TGCGCCAGCAGTCCCACGCGACTTTACGAGCAGTACTTC.

The rearrangement links TRBV9 to TRBJ2-7, with D uncertain. In germline, CDR1 is SGDLS, CDR2 YYNGEE. This CDR3 spans 12 amino acids. V lost 2 bases, J lost 7 bases, and 10 bases lay in between. The CDR3 sequence is CASSVGVGEQYF. DNA of the CDR3: TGTGCCAGCAGCGTTGGTGTGGGGGAGCAGTACTTC.

This chain joins TRBV12-5 and TRBJ2-1, with a possible D match to TRBD2 (6 bases). This CDR3 region has 13 residues. Between the trimmed V and J ends, which lost 7 bases and 13 bases, there was a span of 20 bases. Germline V gene data show CDR1 as LGHNT and CDR2 as FRNRAP. The DNA for the CDR3 is TGTGCTAGTGCCCACGGGGGACTTGCGGCTCAGTTCTTC. Translating it yields CASAHGGLAAQFF.

The chain couples TRBV28 to TRBJ1-2; D perhaps matches TRBD1 (5 bases). V was clipped by 6 bases and J by 4 bases, with 18 bases between them. In germline, CDR1 is MDHEN, CDR2 SYDVKM. CDR3 length: 15 residues. The CDR3 coding sequence is TGTGCCAGCAGCCCCGGGACCCTAGGTCTCTATGGCTACACCTTC. Translation: CASSPGTLGLYGYTF.

In this sample, this clone turned up once. The chain is built from TRBV21-1 and TRBJ1-1; whether TRBD1, the table's D call, matches the DNA was not checked. TRBV21-1 is deemed a pseudogene. The length of the CDR3 is 16 residues. DNA of the CDR3: TGTGCCAGCAGCAAAACAGGGGGCAAGATGAACACTGAAGCTTTCTTT. Translation: CASSKTGGKMNTEAFF.

This clone was recorded once. The V and J genes are TRBV7-2 and TRBJ1-3; a weak D match, TRBD1 (6 bases). V dropped 1 base and J dropped 0 bases, with 10 bases sitting between them. There are 16 residues in the CDR3. Germline V CDR1 and CDR2: SGHTA, FQGNSA. The CDR3 loop is CASSLGQVNSGNTIYF. The CDR3 DNA is TGTGCCAGCAGCTTAGGACAGGTTAACTCTGGAAACACCATATATTTT.